The sample holds many counts of the clone carrying this T cell receptor beta chain. The sample is drawn from a study of blood T cells in healthy people across ages. Next came a second PCR, run for about 7 to 12 cycles, which used a sample-barcoded 5' primer along with a J-beta primer mix. TCRdb re-derived calls from the 5' RACE reads in MiXCR, one entry per CDR3 protein. In the table there are hundreds of thousands of distinct CDR3 sequences, around a quarter of which are singletons. This CDR3 has 15 residues. The junction had 2 bases not matched to a gene; V was cut back by 3 bases and J by 0 bases. The data also belong to a second study, concerning T cells of mothers and their children.

Sequencing used blood. The source of this sequence is a boy aged 5-17 years in good health. The genes are TRBV12-3 or TRBV12-4 and TRBJ2-1; 7 nucleotides match TRBD1. The CDR3 region is CASSLGQNSYNEQFF. The CDR3 nucleotides are TGTGCCAGCAGTTTGGGACAGAACTCCTACAATGAGCAGTTCTTC.